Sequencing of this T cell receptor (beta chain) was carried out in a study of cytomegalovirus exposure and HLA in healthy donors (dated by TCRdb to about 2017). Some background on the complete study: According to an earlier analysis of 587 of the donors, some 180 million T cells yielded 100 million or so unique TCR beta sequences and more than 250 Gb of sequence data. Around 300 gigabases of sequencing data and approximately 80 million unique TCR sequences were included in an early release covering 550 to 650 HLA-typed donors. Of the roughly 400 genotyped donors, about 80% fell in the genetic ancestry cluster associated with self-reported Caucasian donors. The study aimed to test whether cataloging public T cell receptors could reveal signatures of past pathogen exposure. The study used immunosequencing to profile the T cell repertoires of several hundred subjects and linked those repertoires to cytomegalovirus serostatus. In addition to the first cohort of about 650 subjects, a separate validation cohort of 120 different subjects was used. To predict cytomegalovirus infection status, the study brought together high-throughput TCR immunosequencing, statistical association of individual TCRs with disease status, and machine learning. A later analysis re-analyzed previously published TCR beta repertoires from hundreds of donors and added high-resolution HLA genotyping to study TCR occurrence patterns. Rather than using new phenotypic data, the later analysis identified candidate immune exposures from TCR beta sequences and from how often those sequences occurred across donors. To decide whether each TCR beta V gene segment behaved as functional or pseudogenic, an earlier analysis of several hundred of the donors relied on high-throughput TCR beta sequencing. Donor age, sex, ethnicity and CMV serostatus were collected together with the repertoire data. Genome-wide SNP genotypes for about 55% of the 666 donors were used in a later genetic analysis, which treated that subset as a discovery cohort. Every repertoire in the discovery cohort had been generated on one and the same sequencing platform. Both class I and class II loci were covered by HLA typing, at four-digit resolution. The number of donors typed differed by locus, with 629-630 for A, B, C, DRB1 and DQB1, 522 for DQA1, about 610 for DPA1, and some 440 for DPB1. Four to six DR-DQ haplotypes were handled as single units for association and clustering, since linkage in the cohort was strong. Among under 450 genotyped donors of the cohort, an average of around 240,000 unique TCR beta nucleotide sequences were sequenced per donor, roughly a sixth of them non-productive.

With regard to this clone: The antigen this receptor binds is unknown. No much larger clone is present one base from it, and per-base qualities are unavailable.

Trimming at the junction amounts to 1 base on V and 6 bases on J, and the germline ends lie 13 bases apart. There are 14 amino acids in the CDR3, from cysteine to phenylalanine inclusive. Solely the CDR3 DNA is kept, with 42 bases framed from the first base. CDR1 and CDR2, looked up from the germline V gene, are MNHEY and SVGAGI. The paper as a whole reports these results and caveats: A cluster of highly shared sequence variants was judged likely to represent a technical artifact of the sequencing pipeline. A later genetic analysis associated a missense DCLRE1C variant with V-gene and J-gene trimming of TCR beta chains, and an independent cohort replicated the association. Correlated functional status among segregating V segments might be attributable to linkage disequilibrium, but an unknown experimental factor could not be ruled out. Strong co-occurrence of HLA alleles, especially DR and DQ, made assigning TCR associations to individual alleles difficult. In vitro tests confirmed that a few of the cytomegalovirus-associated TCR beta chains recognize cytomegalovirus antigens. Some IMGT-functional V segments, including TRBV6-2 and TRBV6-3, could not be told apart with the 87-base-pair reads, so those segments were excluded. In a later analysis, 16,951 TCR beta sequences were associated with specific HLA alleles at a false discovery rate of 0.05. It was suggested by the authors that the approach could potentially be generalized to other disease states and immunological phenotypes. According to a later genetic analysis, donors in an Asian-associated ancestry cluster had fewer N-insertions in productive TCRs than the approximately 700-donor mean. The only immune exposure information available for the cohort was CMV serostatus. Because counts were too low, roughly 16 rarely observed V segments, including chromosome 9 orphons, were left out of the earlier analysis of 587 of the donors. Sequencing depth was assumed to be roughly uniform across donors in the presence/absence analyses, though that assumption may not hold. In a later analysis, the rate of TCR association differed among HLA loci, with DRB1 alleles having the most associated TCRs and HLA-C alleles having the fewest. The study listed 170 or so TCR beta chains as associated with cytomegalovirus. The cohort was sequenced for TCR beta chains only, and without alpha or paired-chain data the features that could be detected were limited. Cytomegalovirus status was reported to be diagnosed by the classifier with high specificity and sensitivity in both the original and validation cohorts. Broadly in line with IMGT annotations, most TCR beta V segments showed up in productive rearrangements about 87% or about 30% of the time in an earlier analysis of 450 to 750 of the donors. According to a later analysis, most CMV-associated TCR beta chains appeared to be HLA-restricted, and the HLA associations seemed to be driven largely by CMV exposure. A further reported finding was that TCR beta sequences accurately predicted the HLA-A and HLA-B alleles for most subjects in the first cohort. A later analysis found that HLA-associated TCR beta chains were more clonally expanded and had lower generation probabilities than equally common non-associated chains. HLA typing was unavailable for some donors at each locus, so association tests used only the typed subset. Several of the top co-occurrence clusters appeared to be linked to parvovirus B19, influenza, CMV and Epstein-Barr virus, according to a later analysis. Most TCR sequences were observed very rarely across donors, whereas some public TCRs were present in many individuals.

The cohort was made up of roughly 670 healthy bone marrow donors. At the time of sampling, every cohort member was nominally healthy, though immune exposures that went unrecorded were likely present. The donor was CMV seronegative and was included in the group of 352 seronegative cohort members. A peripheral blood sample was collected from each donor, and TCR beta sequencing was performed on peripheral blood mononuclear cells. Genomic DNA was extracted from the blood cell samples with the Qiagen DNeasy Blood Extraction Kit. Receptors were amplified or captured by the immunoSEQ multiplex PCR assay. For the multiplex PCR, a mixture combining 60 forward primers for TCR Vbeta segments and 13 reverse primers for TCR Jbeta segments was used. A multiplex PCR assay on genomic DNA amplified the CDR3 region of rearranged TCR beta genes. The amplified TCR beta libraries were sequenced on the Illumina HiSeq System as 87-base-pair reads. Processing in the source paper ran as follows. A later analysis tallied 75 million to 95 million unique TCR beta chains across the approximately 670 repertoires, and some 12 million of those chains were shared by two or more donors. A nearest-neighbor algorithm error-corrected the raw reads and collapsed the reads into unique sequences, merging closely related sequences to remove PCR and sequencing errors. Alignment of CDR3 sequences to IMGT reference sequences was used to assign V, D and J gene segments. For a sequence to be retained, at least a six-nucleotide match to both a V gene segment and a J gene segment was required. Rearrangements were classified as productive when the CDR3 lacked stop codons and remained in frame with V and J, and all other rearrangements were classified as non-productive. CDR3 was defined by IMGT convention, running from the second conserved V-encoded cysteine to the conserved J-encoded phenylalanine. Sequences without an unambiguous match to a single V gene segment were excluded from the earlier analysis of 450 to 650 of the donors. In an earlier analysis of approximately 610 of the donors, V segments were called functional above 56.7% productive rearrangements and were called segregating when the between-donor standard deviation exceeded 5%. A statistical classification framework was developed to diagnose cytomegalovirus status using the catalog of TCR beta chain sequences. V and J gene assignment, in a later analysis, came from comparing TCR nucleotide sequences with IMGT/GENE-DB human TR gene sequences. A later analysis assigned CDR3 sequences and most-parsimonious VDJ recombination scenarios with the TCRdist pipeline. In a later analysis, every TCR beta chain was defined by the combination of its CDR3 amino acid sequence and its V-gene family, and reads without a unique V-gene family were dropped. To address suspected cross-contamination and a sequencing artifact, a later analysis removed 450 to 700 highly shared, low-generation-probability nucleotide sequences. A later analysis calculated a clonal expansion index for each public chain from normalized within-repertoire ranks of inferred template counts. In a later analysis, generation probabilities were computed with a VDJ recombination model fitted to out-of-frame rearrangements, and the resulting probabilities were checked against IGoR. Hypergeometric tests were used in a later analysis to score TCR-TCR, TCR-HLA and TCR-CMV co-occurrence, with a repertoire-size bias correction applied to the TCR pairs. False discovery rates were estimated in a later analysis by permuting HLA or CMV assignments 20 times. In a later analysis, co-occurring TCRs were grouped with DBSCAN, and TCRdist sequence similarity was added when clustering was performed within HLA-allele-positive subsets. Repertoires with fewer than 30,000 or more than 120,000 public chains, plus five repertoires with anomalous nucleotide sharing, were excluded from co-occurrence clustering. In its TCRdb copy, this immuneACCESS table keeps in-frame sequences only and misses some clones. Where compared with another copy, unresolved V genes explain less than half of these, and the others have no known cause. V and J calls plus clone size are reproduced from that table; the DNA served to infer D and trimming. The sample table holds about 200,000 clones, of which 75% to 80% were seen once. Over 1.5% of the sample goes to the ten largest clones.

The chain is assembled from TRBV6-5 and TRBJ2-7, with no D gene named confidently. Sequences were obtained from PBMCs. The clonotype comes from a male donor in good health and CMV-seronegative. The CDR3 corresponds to CASSYYEAPAEQYF. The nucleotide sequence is TGTGCCAGCAGTTACTACGAGGCCCCGGCCGAGCAGTACTTC.